This entry lists 20 T cell receptor beta chains sequenced from one sample in a study of blood T cell repertoires in COVID-19 (dated by TCRdb to the early 2020s). To prepare the library, the immunoSEQ multiplex PCR assay was applied. As stored in TCRdb, this immuneACCESS dataset retains in-frame rearrangements with V and J assigned. A fraction of the clones does not appear; measured against another copy, unresolved V genes explain less than half of the discrepancy, and the remainder lacks a known reason. The sample yields 100,000 or so clones; roughly 90% were counted once. The ten largest clones capture 2.1% of the sample. Source material: peripheral blood. These receptors were collected from a man in his forties or fifties with active COVID-19.

The chain carries TRBV12-3 or TRBV12-4 and TRBJ1-1, with 9 bases lining up with TRBD1. V gave up 6 bases and J gave up 11 bases; unmatched junction bases: 10. The CDR3 has 13 amino acids. The CDR3 protein is CASSLDRGLVAFF. CDR3 nucleotides: TGTGCCAGCAGCCTAGACAGGGGGTTGGTTGCTTTCTTT.

The chain couples TRBV7-2 to TRBJ1-6, with 7 bases aligning to TRBD1. V lost 5 bases and J lost 7; bases outside the gene matches: 5. CDR1 SGHTA and CDR2 FQGNSA come from the germline V gene. The CDR3 loop spans 14 amino acids. CDR3: CASSPSRGNSPLHF. For the CDR3, the DNA is TGTGCCAGCAGCCCTTCCAGGGGGAATTCACCCCTCCACTTT.

The V and J genes are TRBV7-2 and TRBJ2-2; 15 nucleotides align to TRBD2. V shed 5 bases and J 7 bases; nucleotides not matched to a gene: 5. Germline V gives CDR1 SGHTA, CDR2 FQGNSA. The CDR3 length is 16 residues. As DNA, the CDR3 is TGTGCCAGCAGCACCGGACTAGCGGGAGGGTTCGGGGAGCTGTTTTTT. It translates to CASSTGLAGGFGELFF.

The J gene is TRBJ2-7, the V gene TRBV19; 10 bases are a match to TRBD2. The CDR3 length is 15 residues. The ends lost 8 bases at V and 4 bases at J; junction bases unmatched: 11. The germline gives CDR1 LNHDA, CDR2 SQIVND (reference sequence). The CDR3 region is CASAPSSGGPYEQYF. CDR3 bases: TGTGCCAGTGCTCCATCTAGCGGGGGACCATACGAGCAGTACTTC.

The V gene is TRBV19, the J gene TRBJ2-3, with 10 bases that match TRBD2. CDR3 length: 16 residues. The V gene end was trimmed by 7 bases and the J gene end by 4 bases; junction bases not matched to a gene: 11. Germline-derived CDR1 and CDR2 are LNHDA and SQIVND (reference sequence). The CDR3 bases are TGTGCCAGTAAAGGGACCGGACTAGCGGAAGCAGATACGCAGTATTTT. Protein product: CASKGTGLAEADTQYF.

This clone was seen only once. This chain links TRBV11-3 with TRBJ1-1, with D perhaps matching TRBD1 (6 bases). V lost 1 base, J lost 1 base, and 10 bases lay in between. CDR3 length: 15 residues. CDR1 and CDR2 (germline): SGHNT, YENEEA. The CDR3 DNA reads TGTGCCAGCAGCTTAGCGGGACATGCGAACACTGAAGCTTTCTTT. This codes for CASSLAGHANTEAFF.

The genes are TRBV18 and TRBJ1-6; D is perhaps TRBD1 (5 bases). The V end was cut by 3 bases, the J end by 7 bases, with 13 bases between. The V gene's germline CDR1 is KGHSH and CDR2 LQKENI. CDR3 length: 15 residues. CDR3 nucleotide sequence: TGTGCCAGCTCACCGGAGGGGTGGTCAAATTCACCCCTCCACTTT. It translates to CASSPEGWSNSPLHF.

The rearrangement links TRBV7-9 to TRBJ2-1; perhaps TRBD1 as D (6 bases). Per the germline V gene, CDR1 is SEHNR and CDR2 is FQNEAQ (reference sequence). V lost 2 bases and J 5 bases, leaving 10 bases between the germline ends. There are 14 residues in the CDR3. The CDR3: CASSLTGLNNEQFF. CDR3 sequence (DNA): TGTGCCAGCAGCTTAACAGGGCTGAACAATGAGCAGTTCTTC.

V usage is TRBV4-2 and J usage is TRBJ2-1; 9 bases fit TRBD2. With V trimmed by 4 bases and J by 7 bases, 8 bases remained unmatched. CDR3 length: 15 residues. Germline loops: CDR1 LGHNA, CDR2 YNFKEQ. CDR3 coding DNA: TGTGCCAGCAGCCCCAGGGAAGCGGGGGGAAATGAGCAGTTCTTC. Amino acids: CASSPREAGGNEQFF.

The gene calls are TRBV28 and TRBJ1-2; 9 bases fit TRBD1. Trimming at V came to 5 bases and at J to 4 bases, leaving 8 bases not matched to a gene. CDR1 and CDR2 from the germline V gene are MDHEN and SYDVKM. This CDR3 is built from 15 residues. CDR3 region: CASSLTGGAAYGYTF. The CDR3 DNA reads as TGTGCCAGCAGTCTCACAGGGGGCGCTGCCTATGGCTACACCTTC.

Concerning this clone itself: The identical CDR3 is also encoded by other nucleotide sequences in the sample. The V gene is TRBV11-2, the J gene TRBJ2-7, with 8 bases identical to TRBD2. This CDR3 has 15 amino acids. V trimming: 0 bases; J trimming: 2 bases; junction bases outside the gene matches: 3. Germline CDR1 SGHAT, CDR2 FQNNGV. CDR3 nucleotide sequence: TGTGCCAGCAGCTTAGAGGGCGGGGGGACCTACGAGCAGTACGTC. It is translated as CASSLEGGGTYEQYV.

V is TRBV29-1 and J is TRBJ1-1, with no clear D. Trimming pared 5 bases from V and 3 bases from J, leaving 13 bases between. The CDR3 is 13 residues long. Germline V gene lookup returns CDR1 SQVTM and CDR2 ANQGSEA. The CDR3 region is CSVRIHSDTEAFF. The CDR3 coding sequence is TGCAGCGTTCGGATCCATAGCGACACTGAAGCTTTCTTT.

The chain carries TRBV2 and TRBJ1-4, with D possibly being TRBD1 (6 bases). With 6 bases removed from V and 3 bases from J, the gap between germline ends came to 14 bases. Germline-derived CDR1 and CDR2 are SNHLY and FYNNEI. The CDR3 runs to 15 residues. The CDR3 loop reads CASRATGLANEKLFF. In nucleotides, the CDR3 is TGTGCCAGCAGAGCAACAGGGTTAGCTAATGAAAAACTGTTTTTT.

The chain carries TRBV4-2 and TRBJ2-2; 8 nucleotides agree with TRBD2. The CDR3 length is 19 residues. Looked up from germline, CDR1 is LGHNA and CDR2 is YNFKEQ. The V segment lost 1 base and the J segment 6 bases; nucleotides outside the gene matches: 16. The CDR3 protein is CASSQVTTGGHLGSGELFF. As DNA, the CDR3 is TGTGCCAGCAGCCAAGTCACAACGGGAGGGCATCTAGGGTCCGGGGAGCTGTTTTTT.

The chain couples TRBV5-6 to TRBJ2-1; the match to TRBD2 covers 8 bases. This CDR3 region has 14 residues. Unmatched junction bases numbered 3, after V lost 3 bases and J lost 4 bases. The germline gives CDR1 SGHDT, CDR2 YYEEEE. The CDR3 coding sequence is TGTGCCAGCAGCTCGGGAGGGGGATACAATGAGCAGTTCTTC. It is translated as CASSSGGGYNEQFF. The variable domain in full, completed from reference TRBV5-6 and TRBJ2-1, reads DAGVTQSPTHLIKTRGQQVTLRCSPKSGHDTVSWYQQALGQGPQFIFQYYEEEERQRGNFPDRFSGHQFPNYSSELNVNALLLGDSALYLCASSSGGGYNEQFFGPGTRLTVL.

The rearrangement joins TRBV7-2 to TRBJ2-5, with 11 bases matching TRBD2. Germline V gives CDR1 SGHTA, CDR2 FQGNSA. V shed 5 bases and J 2 bases; nucleotides not matched to a gene: 7. This CDR3 comprises 16 residues. The DNA for the CDR3 is TGTGCCAGCAGCCCGTCGCGACTAGCGGGACAAGAGACCCAGTACTTC. Its translation is CASSPSRLAGQETQYF.

The CDR3 is CASSSGAGYTF. CDR3 bases: TGTGCCAGCAGTTCAGGGGCCGGCTACACCTTC. This chain links TRBV2 with TRBJ1-2, with D maybe TRBD1 (6 bases). V was pared by 5 bases and J by 8 bases, with 9 bases between. CDR1 and CDR2 from the germline V gene are SNHLY and FYNNEI. The CDR3 consists of 11 residues.

CDR3 DNA sequence: TGTGCCAGCAGCCAAGGGGACAGGGGATTTTATTCACCCCTCCACTTT. Translation gives CASSQGDRGFYSPLHF. This chain connects TRBV14 to TRBJ1-6; 10 nucleotides align to TRBD1. Germline CDR1 SGHDN, CDR2 FVKESK. Trimming cost V 1 base and J 8 bases; bases outside gene matches: 5. This CDR3 comprises 16 residues.

V usage is TRBV5-8 and J usage is TRBJ2-7, with 11 bases that match TRBD2. Losses at the gene ends were 2 bases for V and 0 bases for J; bases not matched to a gene: 7. The CDR3 sequence is 17 residues long. Per the germline V gene, CDR1 is SGHTS and CDR2 is YDEGEE. The CDR3 DNA reads TGTGCCAGCAGCTTTGGGCTAGCGGGGGGCCTCTCCTACGAGCAGTACTTC. This encodes CASSFGLAGGLSYEQYF.

The chain is built from TRBV10-2 and TRBJ1-5; 7 nucleotides agree with TRBD1. CDR3 length: 13 amino acids. Unmatched junction bases numbered 6, after V lost 6 bases and J lost 7 bases. Per the germline V gene, CDR1 is WSHSY and CDR2 is SAAADI. CDR3 nucleotide sequence: TGCGCCAGCAGCGTGACAGGGCCACAGCCCCAGCATTTT. Encoded protein: CASSVTGPQPQHF.